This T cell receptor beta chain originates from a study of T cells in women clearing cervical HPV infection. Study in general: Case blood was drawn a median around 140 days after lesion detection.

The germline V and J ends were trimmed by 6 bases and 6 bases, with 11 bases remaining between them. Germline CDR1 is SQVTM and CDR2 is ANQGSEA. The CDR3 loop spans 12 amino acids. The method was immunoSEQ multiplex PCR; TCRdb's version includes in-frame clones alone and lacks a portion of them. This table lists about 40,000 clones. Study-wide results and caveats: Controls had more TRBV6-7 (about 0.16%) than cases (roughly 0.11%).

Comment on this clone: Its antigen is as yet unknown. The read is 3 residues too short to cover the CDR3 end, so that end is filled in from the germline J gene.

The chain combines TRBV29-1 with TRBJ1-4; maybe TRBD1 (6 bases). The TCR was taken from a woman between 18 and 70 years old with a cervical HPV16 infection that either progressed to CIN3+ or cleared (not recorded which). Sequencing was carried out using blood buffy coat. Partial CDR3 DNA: TGCAGCGTGTGGTCAGGGGATGAAAAA. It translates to CSVWSGDEK. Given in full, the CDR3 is CSVWSGDEKLFF.